This T cell receptor (beta chain) was sequenced during a study of technical replicates of blood from a handful of donors. The repertoire was sequenced with immunoSEQ multiplex PCR; TCRdb's copy has only in-frame clones and lacks some. Here the sample spans fewer than 100,000 clones, nearly 98% being singletons. Germline assignment: CDR1 MNHEY and CDR2 SMNVEV (reference sequence). The J segment lost 7 bases and the V segment lost 2 bases, leaving 8 bases of the junction unmatched. The CDR3 has 15 residues. The sequenced sample was T cells isolated from PBMCs. The J gene is TRBJ2-1, the V gene TRBV27; the match to TRBD2 covers 7 bases. This clonotype was obtained from a human donor in good health. This chain's CDR3 is CASSLGERGYNEQFF. CDR3 DNA sequence: TGTGCCAGCAGTTTAGGGGAGCGGGGCTATAATGAGCAGTTCTTC.